The 27 T cell receptor beta chains presented below share a single source sample, sequenced in a study of blood T cells in healthy people across ages. The authors ran a second PCR of roughly 6 to 12 cycles using a sample-barcoded 5' primer and a J-beta primer mix. Each CDR3 protein gets one entry after TCRdb re-called the 5' RACE reads with MiXCR. The profile shows 1,500,000 or so distinct CDR3 sequences, 55% to 75% of them singletons. Material for sequencing was blood. The receptors were sampled from a man aged 18 to 30 in good health.

This clonotype was seen a few times. This rearrangement joins TRBV14 to TRBJ2-1, with D perhaps matching TRBD2 (5 bases). The CDR3 has 16 amino acids. Germline values: CDR1 SGHDN, CDR2 FVKESK. Trimming left V 4 bases short and J 5 bases short, with 18 bases between. This CDR3 reads CASSLYPRTGNNEQFF. In nucleotides, the CDR3 is TGTGCCAGCAGCCTGTACCCCCGGACTGGAAACAATGAGCAGTTCTTC.

This sequence joins TRBV7-8 and TRBJ1-1, with 7 bases that match TRBD1. From germline, CDR1 is SGHVS and CDR2 FQNEAQ. Germline trimming cut 5 bases from V and 0 bases from J; bases unmatched to any gene: 15. This CDR3 region has 18 residues. CDR3 coding DNA: TGTGCCAGCAGCGTAGACCGTGGTGGGACAGCTGTGAACACTGAAGCTTTCTTT. Translated: CASSVDRGGTAVNTEAFF.

This sequence joins TRBV15 and TRBJ2-2; 7 bases agree with TRBD1. The CDR3 has 17 amino acids. Per the germline V gene, CDR1 is LNHNV and CDR2 is YYDKDF (reference sequence). V gave up 1 base and J gave up 7 bases; unmatched junction bases: 12. Here the CDR3 reads CATSRGQGQLLVGELFF. The CDR3 bases are TGTGCCACCAGCAGAGGGCAGGGACAGTTGTTGGTCGGGGAGCTGTTTTTT.

This clonotype was seen a few times. The rearrangement links TRBV4-2 to TRBJ1-6; D is ambiguous. Germline V gene lookup returns CDR1 LGHNA and CDR2 YNFKEQ. The CDR3 extends over 12 amino acids. In DNA, the CDR3 is TGTGGTTCGAAGGGAAGCAATTCACCCCTCCACTTT. The encoded protein is CGSKGSNSPLHF.

The chain uses TRBV20-1 and TRBJ2-3; D is possibly TRBD2 (6 bases). The CDR3 consists of 14 residues. In germline, CDR1 is DFQATT, CDR2 SNEGSKA (reference sequence). The V end was cut by 4 bases, the J end by 2 bases, with 13 bases between. CDR3 coding DNA: TGCAGTGCTAAAGCGCGGGGCTACACAGATACGCAGTATTTT. Translation gives CSAKARGYTDTQYF.

This clonotype showed up just a few times. The CDR3 reads CASSYLPEVGSIHEQYF. The CDR3 bases are TGTGCCAGCAGCTATCTACCTGAGGTCGGGAGTATTCACGAGCAGTACTTC. The rearrangement uses TRBV11-2 and TRBJ2-7, with TRBD2 as a possible D gene (6 bases). The CDR3 is made up of 17 amino acids. CDR1 and CDR2 (germline): SGHAT, FQNNGV. Between the trimmed V and J ends, which lost 4 bases and 5 bases, there was a span of 24 bases.

The chain joins TRBV25-1 to TRBJ1-5; no firm D call. The CDR3 has 14 amino acids. Trimming stripped 6 bases from V and 3 bases from J, with 12 bases between. Germline loops: CDR1 MGHDK, CDR2 SYGVNS. Written as DNA, the CDR3 is TGTGCCAGCAGCGGTGGCTGGGACAATCAGCCCCAGCATTTT. This sequence encodes CASSGGWDNQPQHF.

The rearrangement joins TRBV7-9 to TRBJ2-2, with D unresolved. Germline V CDR1 and CDR2: SEHNR, FQNEAQ (reference sequence). Trimming cost V 5 bases and J 9 bases, with 7 bases left between them. This CDR3 has 11 residues. The CDR3 here is CASSAPRELFF. CDR3 bases: TGTGCCAGCAGCGCGCCCAGGGAGCTGTTTTTT.

This sequence joins TRBV10-2 and TRBJ2-2; D ambiguous. Between the trimmed V and J ends, which lost 7 bases and 4 bases, there was a span of 10 bases. Germline CDR1 and CDR2: WSHSY and SAAADI. This CDR3 region has 13 residues. The CDR3 nucleotides are TGCGCCAGCACCCTAACATCCACCGGGGAGCTGTTTTTT. This gives the protein CASTLTSTGELFF.

This clonotype has just one count. The V call is TRBV7-2, the J call TRBJ1-6, with 9 positions matching TRBD1. Germline values: CDR1 SGHTA, CDR2 FQGNSA. The CDR3 runs to 15 residues. The V and J ends lost 3 bases and 7 bases, in that order; junction bases with no gene match: 4. The CDR3 DNA follows: TGTGCCAGCAGCTTTCTCGACAGGGGGAATTCACCCCTCCACTTT. As protein: CASSFLDRGNSPLHF.

The table lists this clonotype with a count of one. The chain combines TRBV4-3 with TRBJ2-1, with no clear D. This CDR3 has 15 residues. V shed 5 bases and J shed 2 bases, with 13 bases lying between them. Germline values: CDR1 LGHNA, CDR2 YSLEER. The DNA of the CDR3 is TGCGCCAGCAGCGATCCCGGACGGCCCTACAATGAGCAGTTCTTC. Its translation: CASSDPGRPYNEQFF.

This chain uses TRBV10-3 with TRBJ2-3; D perhaps matches TRBD2 (6 bases). V was cut by 11 bases and J by 2 bases, with 14 bases left in between. The CDR3 is made up of 13 amino acids. Germline V gene sequence: CDR1 ENHRY, CDR2 SYGVKD. The CDR3 sequence: CASRPGVTDTQYF. For the CDR3, the DNA is TGTGCCTCCAGGCCGGGAGTCACAGATACGCAGTATTTT.

This clonotype occurred many times. The chain is built from TRBV29-1 and TRBJ2-7; 7 nucleotides agree with TRBD1. V dropped 4 bases and J dropped 3; count of bases not matched to a gene: 3. The CDR3 totals 12 residues. Per germline, CDR1 SQVTM and CDR2 ANQGSEA. The DNA for the CDR3 is TGCAGCGTTGGGGACAGCTACTACGAGCAGTACTTC. This encodes CSVGDSYYEQYF.

Only one count was recorded for this clonotype. V usage is TRBV20-1 and J usage is TRBJ2-1, with D perhaps TRBD1 (5 bases). Matching the DNA end better, TRBJ2-7 makes the J call doubtful. Germline V gene sequence: CDR1 DFQATT, CDR2 SNEGSKA (reference sequence). The CDR3 is 13 residues long. In nucleotides, the CDR3 is TGCAGTGCCCCGCGCAGGGAAACCTACGAGCAGTACTTC. Amino acid sequence: CSAPRRETYEQYF.

This clonotype was detected a few times. The rearrangement joins TRBV29-1 to TRBJ1-2, with unresolved D. V lost 4 bases and J 8 bases, leaving 8 bases between the germline ends. This CDR3 has 10 residues. CDR1 SQVTM and CDR2 ANQGSEA come from the germline V gene. The CDR3 region is CSVGGEGYTF. As DNA, the CDR3 is TGCAGCGTTGGCGGGGAGGGCTACACCTTC. The variable domain in full, with the rest retrieved from reference TRBV29-1 and TRBJ1-2, is SAVISQKPSRDICQRGTSLTIQCQVDSQVTMMFWYRQQPGQSLTLIATANQGSEATYESGFVIDKFPISRPNLTFSTLTVSNMSPEDSSIYLCSVGGEGYTFGSGTRLTVV.

This clonotype appeared a few times. The chain couples TRBV11-2 to TRBJ1-2; TRBD1 aligns across 7 bases. Germline V gene sequence: CDR1 SGHAT, CDR2 FQNNGV. This CDR3 is built from 18 residues. V dropped 4 bases and J dropped 5; count of bases not matched to a gene: 19. CDR3 sequence reads: CASSSHTYTGTEPYGYTF. The CDR3 DNA reads TGTGCCAGCAGCTCGCACACATATACCGGGACAGAACCTTATGGCTACACCTTC. The whole variable domain, filled in from reference TRBV11-2 and TRBJ1-2, reads EAGVAQSPRYKIIEKRQSVAFWCNPISGHATLYWYQQILGQGPKLLIQFQNNGVVDDSQLPKDRFSAERLKGVDSTLKIQPAKLEDSAVYLCASSSHTYTGTEPYGYTFGSGTRLTVV.

The V call is TRBV29-1, the J call TRBJ1-1; TRBD1 agrees at 7 bases. Germline V gene sequence: CDR1 SQVTM, CDR2 ANQGSEA. The CDR3 extends over 20 amino acids. V shed 3 bases and J 0 bases; nucleotides not matched to a gene: 22. The CDR3 is CSVDTTWGATGEPMNTEAFF. The CDR3 DNA reads TGCAGCGTTGACACCACCTGGGGGGCAACAGGGGAACCTATGAACACTGAAGCTTTCTTT.

This clonotype was found a few times. This sequence joins TRBV6-2 or TRBV6-3 and TRBJ2-4; 8 nucleotides match TRBD2. The J call may be mistaken, given a closer DNA end match to TRBJ2-7. The length of the CDR3 is 18 residues. Germline assignment: CDR1 MNHEY and CDR2 SVGEGT. Written as DNA, the CDR3 is TGTGCCAGCAGTTACCAGCGAGGTAGCGGGGTCCTACTCTACGAGCAGTACTTC. As protein: CASSYQRGSGVLLYEQYF.

This rearrangement joins TRBV29-1 to TRBJ2-7; a possible D gene is TRBD2 (5 bases). CDR3 length equals 12 residues. V lost 3 bases, J lost 1 base, and 7 bases lay in between. Germline loops: CDR1 SQVTM, CDR2 ANQGSEA. DNA of the CDR3: TGCAGCGTTGAGGACTTTTCCTACGAGCAGTACTTC. Protein: CSVEDFSYEQYF.

The V call is TRBV7-2, the J call TRBJ2-3; a possible D gene is TRBD2 (5 bases). Trimming pared 0 bases from V and 2 bases from J, leaving 24 bases between. This CDR3 comprises 20 residues. Germline CDR1 is SGHTA and CDR2 is FQGNSA. CDR3 nucleotides: TGTGCCAGCAGCTTAGCGTTTGGGAGCGAGTTAGCGAGACTCACAGATACGCAGTATTTT. It yields the protein CASSLAFGSELARLTDTQYF.

The gene calls are TRBV12-3 or TRBV12-4 and TRBJ2-4; D may be TRBD1 (6 bases). V was clipped by 3 bases and J by 13 bases, with 16 bases between them. This CDR3 is built from 13 residues. The CDR3, as DNA: TGTGCCAGCAGTTTCACTGGGGGCTACCAGCAGTACTTC. It yields the protein CASSFTGGYQQYF.

The rearrangement links TRBV6-5 to TRBJ1-4; possibly TRBD1 for D (5 bases). Germline CDR1 is MNHEY and CDR2 is SVGAGI. CDR3 size: 15 residues. V lost 6 bases to trimming and J lost 8 bases, with 19 bases between them. In DNA, the CDR3 is TGTGCCAGCAGCCCAAATCGGGACCGCCTGGAAAAACTGTTTTTT. Encoded protein: CASSPNRDRLEKLFF.

This clonotype was found a few times. This sequence joins TRBV18 and TRBJ2-3; D possibly corresponds to TRBD1 (6 bases). The V end lost 0 bases, the J end lost 4 bases, and 8 bases lay between the germline ends. Germline values: CDR1 KGHSH, CDR2 LQKENI. This CDR3 region has 14 residues. CDR3 DNA sequence: TGTGCCAGCTCACCACCGGCAGGGGCAGATACGCAGTATTTT. It translates to CASSPPAGADTQYF.

As to this clonotype: Mismatch with germline at one junction end may stem from a read error. CDR3 bases: TGTGCCAGCCGTTTGGGCCAGGCGGTCAATCAGCCCCAGCATTTT. It specifies CASRLGQAVNQPQHF. V gene TRBV12-3 or TRBV12-4 combines with J gene TRBJ1-5; D gene ambiguous. The CDR3 is made up of 15 amino acids.

This chain joins TRBV4-2 and TRBJ2-2; D is possibly TRBD1 (7 bases). Trimming shortened V by 3 bases and J by 3 bases, and 17 bases separated the two germline ends. The CDR3 is made up of 17 amino acids. Germline V CDR1 and CDR2: LGHNA, YNFKEQ. In DNA, the CDR3 is TGTGCCAGCAGCCATCCTCGGGGGCAGGGGGACACCGGGGAGCTGTTTTTT. Translation: CASSHPRGQGDTGELFF.

This clonotype appeared a single time. J is TRBJ2-7 and V is TRBV4-1, with a weak D call TRBD1 (6 bases). Looked up from germline, CDR1 is MGHRA and CDR2 is YSYEKL. Trimming stripped 0 bases from V and 4 bases from J, with 16 bases between. CDR3 length: 16 amino acids. The CDR3 coding sequence is TGCGCCAGCAGCCAAGAAATTCGGCAGGGGCATTACGAGCAGTACTTC. Protein: CASSQEIRQGHYEQYF.

This chain joins TRBV7-9 and TRBJ2-7, with TRBD1 as a possible D gene (5 bases). CDR1 and CDR2 from the germline V gene are SEHNR and FQNEAQ (reference sequence). V was clipped by 4 bases and J by 5 bases, with 15 bases between them. The CDR3 is made up of 14 amino acids. Here the CDR3 DNA reads TGTGCCAGCAGCTCCAAGGCAGGGATCGACGAGCAGTACTTC. It specifies CASSSKAGIDEQYF. The whole variable domain, filled in from reference TRBV7-9 and TRBJ2-7, reads DTGVSQNPRHKITKRGQNVTFRCDPISEHNRLYWYRQTLGQGPEFLTYFQNEAQLEKSRLLSDRFSAERPKGSFSTLEIQRTEQGDSAMYLCASSSKAGIDEQYFGPGTRLTVT.